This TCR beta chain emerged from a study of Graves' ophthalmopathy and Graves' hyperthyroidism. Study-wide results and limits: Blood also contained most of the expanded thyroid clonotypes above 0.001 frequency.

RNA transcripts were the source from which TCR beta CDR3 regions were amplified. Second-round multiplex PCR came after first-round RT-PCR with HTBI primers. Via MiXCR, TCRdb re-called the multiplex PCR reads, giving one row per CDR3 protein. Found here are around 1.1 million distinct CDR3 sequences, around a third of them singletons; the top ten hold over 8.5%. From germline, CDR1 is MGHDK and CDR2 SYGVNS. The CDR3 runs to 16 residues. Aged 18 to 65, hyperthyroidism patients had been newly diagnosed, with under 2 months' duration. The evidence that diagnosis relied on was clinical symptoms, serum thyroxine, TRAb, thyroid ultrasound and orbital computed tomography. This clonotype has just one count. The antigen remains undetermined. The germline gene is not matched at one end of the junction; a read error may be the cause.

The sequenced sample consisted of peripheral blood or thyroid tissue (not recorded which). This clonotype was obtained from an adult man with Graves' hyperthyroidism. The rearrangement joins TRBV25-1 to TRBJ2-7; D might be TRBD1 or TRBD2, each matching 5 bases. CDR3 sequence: CACSAVLPIDRGEQYF. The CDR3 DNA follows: TGTGCCTGCAGTGCCGTCCTGCCTATAGACAGAGGGGAGCAGTACTTC.